This entry concerns a single T cell receptor beta chain. This record comes from a study of cytomegalovirus exposure and HLA in healthy donors. The PCR contained 60 Vbeta and 13 Jbeta primers. The repertoire was sequenced with immunoSEQ multiplex PCR; TCRdb's copy has only in-frame clones and lacks some. This repertoire shows 110,000 to 150,000 clones, roughly 74% found once; its top ten account for about 2.4%. This sequence was found in a woman aged 18-35 years in good health and CMV-seropositive. Material: PBMCs.

The CDR3 region has the DNA TGCGCCAGCAGCCCTGGGACAGGGGAAACCGGGGAGCTGTTTTTT. Translating it yields CASSPGTGETGELFF. The chain links TRBV5-1 to TRBJ2-2; 10 nucleotides match TRBD1. Germline CDR1 and CDR2: SGHRS and YFSETQ. The V and J ends lost 4 bases and 5 bases, in that order; junction bases with no gene match: 5. CDR3 size: 15 residues.